This entry concerns a single T cell receptor beta chain. This sample was included in a study of blood T cell repertoires in COVID-19. Study as a whole: Sites across the United States, Italy and Spain contributed samples from acute and convalescent COVID-19. In each case, the material was cDNA or gDNA derived from T cells, B-cell-depleted T cells, or PBMCs.

In the authors' workflow: Amplified reference gene primers provided the basis for estimating nucleated cell counts. The method was immunoSEQ multiplex PCR; TCRdb's version includes in-frame clones alone and lacks a portion of them. The V and J calls and clone size were taken over from that table, and D and trimming were inferred from the DNA. The top ten clones hold less than 14% of a sample with under 150,000 clones, around three quarters of them seen once. Specimen: peripheral blood. The clonotype originates from a human donor in a cohort sampled during active COVID-19.

In nucleotides, the CDR3 is TGTGCCAGCAGCCAGGCGGGGGGGACCGCTAACTATGGCTACACCTTC. As protein: CASSQAGGTANYGYTF. V and J are TRBV3-1 (or the pseudogene TRBV3-2) and TRBJ1-2; tentatively, D is TRBD1 (5 bases). V was cut by 3 bases and J by 0 bases, with 14 bases left in between. CDR1 is LGHDT and CDR2 is YNNKEL in the germline V gene (reference sequence). The CDR3 consists of 16 residues.